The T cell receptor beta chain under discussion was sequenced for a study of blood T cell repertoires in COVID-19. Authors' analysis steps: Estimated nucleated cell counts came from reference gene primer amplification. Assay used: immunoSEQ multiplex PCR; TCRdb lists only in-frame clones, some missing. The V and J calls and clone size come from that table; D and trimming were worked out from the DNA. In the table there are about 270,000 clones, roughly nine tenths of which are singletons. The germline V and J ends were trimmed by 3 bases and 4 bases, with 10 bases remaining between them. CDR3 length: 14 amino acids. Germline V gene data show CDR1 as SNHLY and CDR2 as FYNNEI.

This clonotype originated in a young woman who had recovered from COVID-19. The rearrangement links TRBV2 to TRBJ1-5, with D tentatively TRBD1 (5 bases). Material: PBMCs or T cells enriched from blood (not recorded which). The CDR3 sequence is CASSEGEANQPQHF. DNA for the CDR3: TGTGCCAGCAGTGAGGGGGAGGCGAATCAGCCCCAGCATTTT.